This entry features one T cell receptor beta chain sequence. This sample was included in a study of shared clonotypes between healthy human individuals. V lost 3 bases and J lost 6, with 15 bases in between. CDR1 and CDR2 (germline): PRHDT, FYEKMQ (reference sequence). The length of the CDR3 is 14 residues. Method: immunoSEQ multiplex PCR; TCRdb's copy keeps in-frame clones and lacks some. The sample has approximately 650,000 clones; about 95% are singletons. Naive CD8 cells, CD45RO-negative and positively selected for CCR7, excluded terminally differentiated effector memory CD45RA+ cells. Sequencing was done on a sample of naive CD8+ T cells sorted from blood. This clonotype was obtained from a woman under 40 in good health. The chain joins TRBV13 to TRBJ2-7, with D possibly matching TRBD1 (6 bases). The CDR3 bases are TGTGCCAGCAGCTTGTCAGGGGCGCTTAGCGAGCAGTACTTC. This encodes CASSLSGALSEQYF.